This T cell receptor (beta chain) originates from a study of coeliac disease. About the study: Each coeliac patient was active, refractory type I, or diet-controlled. Without high-resolution HLA typing, biased TRBV7-2 usage was queried. Findings and limits, study-wide: According to the authors, this method cannot detect gliadin-specific T cells in an unbiased way. Active celiac intraepithelial and lamina propria samples had lower TRB and TRG clonality than control samples. Cross-contamination between intraepithelial and lamina propria cells was possible.

TCRdb's table, derived via immunoSEQ multiplex PCR, lists solely in-frame clones and lacks some. This table holds approximately 3,800 clones, approximately 72% found once. CDR3 length equals 16 residues. In germline, CDR1 is MGHRA, CDR2 YSYEKL. The V and J ends lost 2 bases and 7 bases respectively, with 18 bases between them. About this clone itself: Its target is not known.

The sample was intraepithelial lymphocytes from the gut. The chain employs TRBV4-1 and TRBJ1-5, with a weak D call TRBD1 (6 bases). The receptor was derived from an older woman with active celiac disease. This CDR3 reads CASSQPTGMRGQPQHF. CDR3 DNA sequence: TGCGCCAGCAGCCAACCCACTGGGATGAGGGGGCAGCCCCAGCATTTT.